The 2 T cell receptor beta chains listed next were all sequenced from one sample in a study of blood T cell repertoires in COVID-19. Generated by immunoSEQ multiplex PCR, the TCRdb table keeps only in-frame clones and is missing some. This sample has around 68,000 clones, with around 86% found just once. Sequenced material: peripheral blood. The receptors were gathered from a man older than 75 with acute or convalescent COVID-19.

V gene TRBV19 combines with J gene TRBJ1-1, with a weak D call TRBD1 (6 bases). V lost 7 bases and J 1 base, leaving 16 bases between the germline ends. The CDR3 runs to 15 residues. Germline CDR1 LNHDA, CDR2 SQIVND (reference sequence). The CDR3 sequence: CASTIGGGANTEAFF. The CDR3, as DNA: TGTGCCAGTACCATAGGCGGGGGGGCGAACACTGAAGCTTTCTTT.

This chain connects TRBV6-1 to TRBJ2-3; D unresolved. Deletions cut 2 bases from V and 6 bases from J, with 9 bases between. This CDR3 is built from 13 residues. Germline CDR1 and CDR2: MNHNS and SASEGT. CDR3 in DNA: TGTGCCAGCAGTGAAAGAGATCGGGATACGCAGTATTTT. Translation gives CASSERDRDTQYF.